This T cell receptor (beta chain) is drawn from a study of neurological immune-mediated disorders (dated by TCRdb to the late 2010s). Background for the entire study: Among the approximately 35 multiple sclerosis patients, roughly 31 had relapsing-remitting MS and 3 had secondary progressive MS. Using UMI-based sequencing, the study compared peripheral blood TCR-beta repertoires from patients with HTLV-I-associated myelopathy (HAM/TSP), patients with multiple sclerosis, and healthy controls. The cohort included some 70 subjects: roughly 14 with HAM/TSP, some 34 with multiple sclerosis, and 20 healthy controls. The 106 TCR-beta libraries covered PBMC samples along with longitudinal samples, technical triplicates, and paired sorted CD4+ and CD8+ T-cell subsets.

From cysteine to phenylalanine, the CDR3 is 14 amino acids long. Here the CDR3 DNA is all that survives: 42 bases in frame from base 1. CDR1 and CDR2, per the germline V gene, are SGHRS and YFSETQ. V loses 5 bases at its end and J loses 7 bases; junction bases beyond the gene matches: 7. For the unsorted PBMC libraries, 2 million PBMCs were stored in RNAlater at -80 degrees C until RNA extraction and were used to generate the libraries. The multiple sclerosis patients were enrolled in a US clinical protocol that evaluated disease progression with magnetic resonance imaging. Peripheral blood was subjected to Ficoll-Hypaque density gradient centrifugation to isolate PBMCs, which were then cryopreserved in liquid nitrogen. Summary of the overall study and its limitations: No identical CDR3 amino acid sequences were shared among expanded clones across subjects, suggesting private TCR-beta repertoires in all groups. The MS cluster showed no association with clinical or MRI features, and the authors stated that larger cohorts are needed. In a phylogenetic analysis, the repertoires of 18 out of 34 MS patients fell into a single cluster of related CDR3 sequences, pointing to a possible signature at the repertoire level. TCR clonal expansion was highest in HAM/TSP patients and lowest in MS patients, with MS patients falling below even healthy controls.

cDNA synthesis used template-switch 5'RACE with a primer carrying a 10-nucleotide random unique molecular identifier tagging each TCR transcript. Every sequencing run yielded over 170 million TCR-beta sequences covering 15-18 subjects. The RNeasy kit was used to extract total RNA. The KAPA Real-time Library Amplification kit was used to amplify TCR-beta VDJ regions with primers for the TCR constant region and the 5'RACE anchor. Sample indexes and Illumina adaptors were added in a first PCR, after which library yield was increased in a second PCR. After Ampure bead purification, the TCR product of roughly 650 bp was size-selected on a 2% E-gel SizeSelection system. Before pooling, library quality was assessed on a Bioanalyzer, concentration was determined with Qubit, and library quantification was performed with the Kapa Library Quantification kit. An Illumina HiSeq 2500 sequenced the libraries paired-end 2 x 150 bp. To increase sequence diversity, about 24-32% phiX was spiked into each library pool. The original pipeline was this. Quality-filtered reads were processed with the UMI-based MiGEC pipeline, which removed over 80% of raw TCR sequences during error correction. VDJ genes were aligned to IMGT germline references, and clonotypes were defined by unique CDR3 amino acid sequence plus V-J genes. Clonal expansion, Shannon diversity and CDR3 relatedness (CalcPairwiseDistances, ClusterSamples) were evaluated with VDJtools, and phylogenetic trees were built with CLCbio workbench. Using coefficient-of-variation modelling across technical triplicates, the study counted a clone as expanded if it had at least 8 unique UMIs. TCRdb handled the public reads itself, with Q25 trimming in fastp and clone calling in MiXCR, and kept productive beta chains. Entries that share a CDR3 protein sequence are merged under the most common genes and DNA. TCRdb's processing, not the authors' own work, is the source of the V and J calls. Present in this sample are approximately 130,000 distinct CDR3 sequences, more than 2.5% of which were seen just once. About 1.2% of the sample is taken by the ten largest.

This clonotype was recorded many times. The antigen it binds to is not known. The sample holds no much larger clone one base away, and base qualities are not on file. The sequence came from a woman aged 25 to 39 with multiple sclerosis. Sequences were obtained from PBMCs. The chain is made from TRBV5-1 and TRBJ2-3; the central 10 bases match TRBD2. The DNA is TGCGCCAGCAGGCGGGCTAGCGGGAGTAATACGCAGTATTTT. Its translation reads: CASRRASGSNTQYF. Where the CDR3 stops, the reference TRBV5-1 and TRBJ2-3 genes take over; the full variable domain is KAGVTQTPRYLIKTRGQQVTLSCSPISGHRSVSWYQQTPGQGLQFLFEYFSETQRNKGNFPGRFSGRQFSNSRSEMNVSTLELGDSALYLCASRRASGSNTQYFGPGTRLTVL.